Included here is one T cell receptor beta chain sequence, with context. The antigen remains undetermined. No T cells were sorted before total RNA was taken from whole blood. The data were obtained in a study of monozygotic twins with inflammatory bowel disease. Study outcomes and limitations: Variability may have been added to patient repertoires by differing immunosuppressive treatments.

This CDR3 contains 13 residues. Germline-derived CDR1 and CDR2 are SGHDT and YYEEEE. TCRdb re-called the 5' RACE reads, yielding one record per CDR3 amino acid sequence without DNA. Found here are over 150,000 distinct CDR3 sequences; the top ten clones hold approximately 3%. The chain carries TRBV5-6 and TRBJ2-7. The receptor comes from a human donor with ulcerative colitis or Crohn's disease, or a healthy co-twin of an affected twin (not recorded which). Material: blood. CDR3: CASSFLPSYEQYF. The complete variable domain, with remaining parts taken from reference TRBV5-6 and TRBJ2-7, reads DAGVTQSPTHLIKTRGQQVTLRCSPKSGHDTVSWYQQALGQGPQFIFQYYEEEERQRGNFPDRFSGHQFPNYSSELNVNALLLGDSALYLCASSFLPSYEQYFGPGTRLTVT.